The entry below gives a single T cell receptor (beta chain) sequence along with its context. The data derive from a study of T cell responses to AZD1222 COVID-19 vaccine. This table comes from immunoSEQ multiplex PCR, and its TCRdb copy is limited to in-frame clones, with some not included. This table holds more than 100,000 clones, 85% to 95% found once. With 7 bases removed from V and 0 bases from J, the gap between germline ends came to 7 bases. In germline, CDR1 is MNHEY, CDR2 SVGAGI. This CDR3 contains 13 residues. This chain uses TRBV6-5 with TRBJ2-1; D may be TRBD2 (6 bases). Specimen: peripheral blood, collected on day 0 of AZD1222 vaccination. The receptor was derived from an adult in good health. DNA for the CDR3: TGTGCCAGCATGGGGGGCTCCTACAATGAGCAGTTCTTC. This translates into CASMGGSYNEQFF.